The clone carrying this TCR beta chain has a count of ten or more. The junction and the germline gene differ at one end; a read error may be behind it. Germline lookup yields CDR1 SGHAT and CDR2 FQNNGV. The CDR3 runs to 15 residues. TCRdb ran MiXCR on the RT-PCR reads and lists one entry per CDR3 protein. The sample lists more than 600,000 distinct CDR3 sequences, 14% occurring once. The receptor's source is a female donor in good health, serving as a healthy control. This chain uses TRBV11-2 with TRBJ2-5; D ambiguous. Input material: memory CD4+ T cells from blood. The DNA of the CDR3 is TGTGCCAGCAGCCTAGACCTTGCCTACCAAGAGACCCAGTACTTC. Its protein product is CASSLDLAYQETQYF. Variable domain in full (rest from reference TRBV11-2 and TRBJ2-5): EAGVAQSPRYKIIEKRQSVAFWCNPISGHATLYWYQQILGQGPKLLIQFQNNGVVDDSQLPKDRFSAERLKGVDSTLKIQPAKLEDSAVYLCASSLDLAYQETQYFGPGTRLLVL.